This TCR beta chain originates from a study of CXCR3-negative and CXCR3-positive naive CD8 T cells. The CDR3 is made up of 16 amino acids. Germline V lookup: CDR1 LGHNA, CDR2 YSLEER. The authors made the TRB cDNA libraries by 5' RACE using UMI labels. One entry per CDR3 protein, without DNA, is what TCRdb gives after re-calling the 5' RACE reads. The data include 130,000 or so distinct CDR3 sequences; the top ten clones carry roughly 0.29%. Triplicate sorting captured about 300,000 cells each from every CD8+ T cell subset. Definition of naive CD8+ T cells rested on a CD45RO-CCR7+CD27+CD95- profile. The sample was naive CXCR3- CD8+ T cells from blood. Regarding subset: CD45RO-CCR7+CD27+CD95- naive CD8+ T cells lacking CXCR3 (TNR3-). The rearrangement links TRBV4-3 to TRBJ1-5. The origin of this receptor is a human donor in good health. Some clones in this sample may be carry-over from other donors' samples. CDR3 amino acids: CASSQDRAASNQPQHF.